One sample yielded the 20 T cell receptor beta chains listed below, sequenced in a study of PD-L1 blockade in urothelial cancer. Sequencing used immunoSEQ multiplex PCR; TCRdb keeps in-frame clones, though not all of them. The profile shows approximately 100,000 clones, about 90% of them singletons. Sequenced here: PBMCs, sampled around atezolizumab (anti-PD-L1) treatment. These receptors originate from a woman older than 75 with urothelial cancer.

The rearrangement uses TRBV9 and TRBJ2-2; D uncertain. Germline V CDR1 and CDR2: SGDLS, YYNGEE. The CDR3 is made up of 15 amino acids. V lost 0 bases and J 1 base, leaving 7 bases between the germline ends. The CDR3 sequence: CASSVATVNTGELFF. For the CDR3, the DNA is TGTGCCAGCAGCGTAGCCACTGTGAACACCGGGGAGCTGTTTTTT.

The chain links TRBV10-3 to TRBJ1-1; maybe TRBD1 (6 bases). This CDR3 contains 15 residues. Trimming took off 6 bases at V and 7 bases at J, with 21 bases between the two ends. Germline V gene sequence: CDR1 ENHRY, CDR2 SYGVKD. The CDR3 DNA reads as TGTGCCATCAGCCGGGACATGGCAAGAACCGGTGAAGCTTTCTTT. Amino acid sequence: CAISRDMARTGEAFF.

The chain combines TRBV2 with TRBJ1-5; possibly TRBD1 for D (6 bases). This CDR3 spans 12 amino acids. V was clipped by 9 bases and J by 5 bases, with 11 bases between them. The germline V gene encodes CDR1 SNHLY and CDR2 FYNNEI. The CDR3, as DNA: TGTGCCAGAGGGACAATCGATCAGCCCCAGCATTTT. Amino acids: CARGTIDQPQHF.

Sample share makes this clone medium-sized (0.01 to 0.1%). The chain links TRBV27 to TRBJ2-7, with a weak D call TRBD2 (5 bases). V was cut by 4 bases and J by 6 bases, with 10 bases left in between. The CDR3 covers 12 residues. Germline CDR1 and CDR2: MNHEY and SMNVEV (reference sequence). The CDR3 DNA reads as TGTGCCAGCAGTTACAGCGGTTCCGAGCAGTACTTC. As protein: CASSYSGSEQYF.

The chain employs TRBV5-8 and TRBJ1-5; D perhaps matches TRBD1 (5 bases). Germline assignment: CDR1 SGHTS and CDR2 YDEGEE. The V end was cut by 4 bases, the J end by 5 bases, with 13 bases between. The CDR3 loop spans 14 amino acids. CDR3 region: CASSAGRRDQPQHF. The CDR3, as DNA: TGTGCCAGCAGCGCGGGACGGCGCGATCAGCCCCAGCATTTT. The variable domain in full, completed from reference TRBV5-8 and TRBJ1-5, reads EAGVTQSPTHLIKTRGQQATLRCSPISGHTSVYWYQQALGLGLQFLLWYDEGEERNRGNFPPRFSGRQFPNYSSELNVNALELEDSALYLCASSAGRRDQPQHFGDGTRLSIL.

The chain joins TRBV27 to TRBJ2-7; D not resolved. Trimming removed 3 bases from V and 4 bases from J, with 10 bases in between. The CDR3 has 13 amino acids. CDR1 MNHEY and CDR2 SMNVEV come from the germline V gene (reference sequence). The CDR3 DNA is TGTGCCAGCAGTTTCAGGAAAGAATACGAGCAGTACTTC. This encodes CASSFRKEYEQYF.

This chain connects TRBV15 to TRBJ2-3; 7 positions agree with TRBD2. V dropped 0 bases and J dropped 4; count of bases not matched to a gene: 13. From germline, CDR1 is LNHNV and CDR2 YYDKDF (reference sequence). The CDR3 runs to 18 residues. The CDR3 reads CATSRDGIARGGADTQYF. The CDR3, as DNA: TGTGCCACCAGCAGAGATGGTATCGCTAGGGGAGGGGCAGATACGCAGTATTTT.

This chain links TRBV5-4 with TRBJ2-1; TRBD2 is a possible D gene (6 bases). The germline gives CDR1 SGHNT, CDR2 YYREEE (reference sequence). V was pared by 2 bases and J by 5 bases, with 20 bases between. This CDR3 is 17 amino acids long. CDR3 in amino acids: CASSLGAGTQSNNEQFF. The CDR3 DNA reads TGTGCCAGCAGCTTAGGGGCGGGGACCCAGTCAAACAATGAGCAGTTCTTC.

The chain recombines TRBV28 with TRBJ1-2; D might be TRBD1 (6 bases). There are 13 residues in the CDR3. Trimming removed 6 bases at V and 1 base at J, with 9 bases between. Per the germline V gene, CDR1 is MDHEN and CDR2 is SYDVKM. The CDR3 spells CASRSDSNYGYTF. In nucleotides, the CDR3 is TGTGCCAGCAGATCGGACAGTAACTATGGCTACACCTTC.

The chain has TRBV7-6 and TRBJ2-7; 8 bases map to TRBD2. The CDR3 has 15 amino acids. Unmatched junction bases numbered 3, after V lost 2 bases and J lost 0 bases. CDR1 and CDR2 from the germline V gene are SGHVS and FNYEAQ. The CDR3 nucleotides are TGTGCCAGCAGCTTACTAGCGGGTAACTCCTACGAGCAGTACTTC. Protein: CASSLLAGNSYEQYF.

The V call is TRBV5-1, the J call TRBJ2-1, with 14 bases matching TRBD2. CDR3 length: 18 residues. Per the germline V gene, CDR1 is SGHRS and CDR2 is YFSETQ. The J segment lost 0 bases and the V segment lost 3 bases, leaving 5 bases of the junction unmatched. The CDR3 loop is CASSSGLAGGVSYNEQFF. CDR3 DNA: TGCGCCAGCAGCTCAGGACTAGCGGGAGGCGTCTCCTACAATGAGCAGTTCTTC.

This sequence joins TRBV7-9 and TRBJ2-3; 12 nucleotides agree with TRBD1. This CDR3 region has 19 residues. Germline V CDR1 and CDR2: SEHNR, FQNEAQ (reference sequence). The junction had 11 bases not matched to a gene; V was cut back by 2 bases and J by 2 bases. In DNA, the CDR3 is TGTGCCAGCAGCTTATTCGGGACAGGGGGCGATAGAAACACAGATACGCAGTATTTT. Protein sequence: CASSLFGTGGDRNTDTQYF. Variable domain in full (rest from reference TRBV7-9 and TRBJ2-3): DTGVSQNPRHKITKRGQNVTFRCDPISEHNRLYWYRQTLGQGPEFLTYFQNEAQLEKSRLLSDRFSAERPKGSFSTLEIQRTEQGDSAMYLCASSLFGTGGDRNTDTQYFGPGTRLTVL.

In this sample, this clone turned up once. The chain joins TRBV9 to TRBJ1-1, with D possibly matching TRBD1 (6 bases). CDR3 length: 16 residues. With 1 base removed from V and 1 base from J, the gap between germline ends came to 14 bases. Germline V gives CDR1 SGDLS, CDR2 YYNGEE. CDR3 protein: CASSVYHGGANTEAFF. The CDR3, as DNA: TGTGCCAGCAGCGTATACCACGGGGGGGCGAACACTGAAGCTTTCTTT.

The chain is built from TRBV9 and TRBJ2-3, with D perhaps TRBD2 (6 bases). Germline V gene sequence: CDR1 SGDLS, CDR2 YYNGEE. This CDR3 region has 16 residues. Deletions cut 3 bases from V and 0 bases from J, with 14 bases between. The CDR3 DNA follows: TGTGCCAGCAGCGGAGGAGGGCGGGCTAGCACAGATACGCAGTATTTT. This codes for CASSGGGRASTDTQYF.

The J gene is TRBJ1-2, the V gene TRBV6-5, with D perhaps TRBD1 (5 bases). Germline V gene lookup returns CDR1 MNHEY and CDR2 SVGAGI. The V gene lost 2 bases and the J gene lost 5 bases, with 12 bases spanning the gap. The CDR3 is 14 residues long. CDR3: CASSYAGGEYGYTF. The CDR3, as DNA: TGTGCCAGCAGTTACGCGGGGGGGGAATATGGCTACACCTTC.

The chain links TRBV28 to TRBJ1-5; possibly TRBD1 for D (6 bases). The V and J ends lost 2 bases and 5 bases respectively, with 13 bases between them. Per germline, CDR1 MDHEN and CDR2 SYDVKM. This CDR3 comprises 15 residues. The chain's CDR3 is CASSLGSRGYQPQHF. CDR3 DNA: TGTGCCAGCAGTTTAGGGTCCAGGGGATATCAGCCCCAGCATTTT.

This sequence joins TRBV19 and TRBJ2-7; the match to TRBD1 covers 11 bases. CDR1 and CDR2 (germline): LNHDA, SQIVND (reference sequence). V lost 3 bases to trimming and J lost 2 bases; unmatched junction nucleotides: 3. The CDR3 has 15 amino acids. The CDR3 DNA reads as TGTGCCAGTAGTATGGACAGGGGGCTTGCCTACGAGCAGTACTTC. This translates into CASSMDRGLAYEQYF.

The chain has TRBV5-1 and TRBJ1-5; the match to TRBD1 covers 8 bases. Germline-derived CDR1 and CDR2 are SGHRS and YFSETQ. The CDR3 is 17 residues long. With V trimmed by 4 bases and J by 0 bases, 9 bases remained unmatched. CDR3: CASSPGQGGLSNQPQHF. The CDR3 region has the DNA TGCGCCAGCAGCCCAGGACAGGGAGGGCTTAGCAATCAGCCCCAGCATTTT.

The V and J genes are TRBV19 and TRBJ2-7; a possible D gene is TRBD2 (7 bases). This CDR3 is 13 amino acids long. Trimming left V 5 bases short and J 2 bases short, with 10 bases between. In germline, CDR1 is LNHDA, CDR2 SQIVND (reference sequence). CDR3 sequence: CASSFGGPYEQYF. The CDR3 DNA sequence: TGTGCCAGTAGTTTCGGGGGGCCCTACGAGCAGTACTTC.

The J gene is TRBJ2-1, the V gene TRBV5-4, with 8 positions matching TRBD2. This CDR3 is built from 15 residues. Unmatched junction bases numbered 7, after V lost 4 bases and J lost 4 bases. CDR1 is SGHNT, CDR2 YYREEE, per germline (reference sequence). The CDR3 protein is CASSGGGNGYNEQFF. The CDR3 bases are TGTGCCAGCAGCGGCGGGGGGAATGGTTACAATGAGCAGTTCTTC. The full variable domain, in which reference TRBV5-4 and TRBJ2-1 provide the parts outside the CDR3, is ETGVTQSPTHLIKTRGQQVTLRCSSQSGHNTVSWYQQALGQGPQFIFQYYREEENGRGNFPPRFSGLQFPNYSSELNVNALELDDSALYLCASSGGGNGYNEQFFGPGTRLTVL.